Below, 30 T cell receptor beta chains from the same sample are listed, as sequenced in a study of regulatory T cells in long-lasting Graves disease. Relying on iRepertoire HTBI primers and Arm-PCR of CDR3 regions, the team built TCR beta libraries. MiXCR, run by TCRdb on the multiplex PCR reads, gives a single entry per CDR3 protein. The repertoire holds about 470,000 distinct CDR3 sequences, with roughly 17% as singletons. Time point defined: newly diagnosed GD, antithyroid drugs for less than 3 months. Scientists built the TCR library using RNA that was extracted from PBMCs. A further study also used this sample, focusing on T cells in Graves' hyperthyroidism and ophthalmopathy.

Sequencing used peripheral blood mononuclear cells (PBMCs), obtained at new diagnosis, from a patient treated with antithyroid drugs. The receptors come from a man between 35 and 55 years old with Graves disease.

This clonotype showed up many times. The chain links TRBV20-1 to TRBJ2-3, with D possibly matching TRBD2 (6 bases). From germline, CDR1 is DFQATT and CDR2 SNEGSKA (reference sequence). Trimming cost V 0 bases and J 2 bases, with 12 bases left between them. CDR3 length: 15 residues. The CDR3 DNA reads TGCAGTGCTAGAGATCTAGCGTACCCCACAGATACGCAGTATTTT. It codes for CSARDLAYPTDTQYF.

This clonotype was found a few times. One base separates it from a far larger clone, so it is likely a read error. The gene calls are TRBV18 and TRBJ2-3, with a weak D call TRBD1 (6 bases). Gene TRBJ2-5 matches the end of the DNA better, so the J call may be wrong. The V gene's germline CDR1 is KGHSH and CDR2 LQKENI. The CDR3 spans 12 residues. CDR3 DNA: TGTGCCAGCTCACAAACAGGGAGGACCCAGTACTTC. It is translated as CASSQTGRTQYF.

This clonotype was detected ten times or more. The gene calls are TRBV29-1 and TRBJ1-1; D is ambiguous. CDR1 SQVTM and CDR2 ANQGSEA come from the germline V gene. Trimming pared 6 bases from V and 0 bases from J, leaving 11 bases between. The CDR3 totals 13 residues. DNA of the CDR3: TGCAGCGTAGCCTCCCAGGTGAACACTGAAGCTTTCTTT. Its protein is CSVASQVNTEAFF.

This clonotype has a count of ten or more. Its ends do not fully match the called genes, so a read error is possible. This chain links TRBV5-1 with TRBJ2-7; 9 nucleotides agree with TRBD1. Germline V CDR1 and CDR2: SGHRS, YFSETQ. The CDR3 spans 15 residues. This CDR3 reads CASSLTGTGTYEQYF. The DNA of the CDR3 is TGTGCCAGCAGCTTAACCGGGACAGGGACCTACGAGCAGTACTTC.

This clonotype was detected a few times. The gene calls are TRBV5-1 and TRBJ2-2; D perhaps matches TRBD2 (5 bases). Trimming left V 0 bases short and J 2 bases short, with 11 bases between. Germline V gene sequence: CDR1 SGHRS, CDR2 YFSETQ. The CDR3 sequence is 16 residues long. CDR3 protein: CASSLGVASNTGELFF. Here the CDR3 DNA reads TGCGCCAGCAGCTTGGGGGTAGCGTCAAACACCGGGGAGCTGTTTTTT.

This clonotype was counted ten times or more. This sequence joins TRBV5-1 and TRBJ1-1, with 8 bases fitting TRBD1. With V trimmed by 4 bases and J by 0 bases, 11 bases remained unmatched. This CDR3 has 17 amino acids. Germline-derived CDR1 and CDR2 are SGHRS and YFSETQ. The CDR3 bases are TGCGCCAGCAGCGTAGGGACAGGAGGCCAATTGAACACTGAAGCTTTCTTT. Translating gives CASSVGTGGQLNTEAFF.

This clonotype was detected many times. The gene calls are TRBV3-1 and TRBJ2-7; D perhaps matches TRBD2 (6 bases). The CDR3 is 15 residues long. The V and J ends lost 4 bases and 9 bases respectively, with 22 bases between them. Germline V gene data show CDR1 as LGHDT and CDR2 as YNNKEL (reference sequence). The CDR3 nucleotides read TGTGCCAGCAGCCCACTTGCAGGAGGGGCCTTCGCGCAGTACTTC. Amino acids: CASSPLAGGAFAQYF.

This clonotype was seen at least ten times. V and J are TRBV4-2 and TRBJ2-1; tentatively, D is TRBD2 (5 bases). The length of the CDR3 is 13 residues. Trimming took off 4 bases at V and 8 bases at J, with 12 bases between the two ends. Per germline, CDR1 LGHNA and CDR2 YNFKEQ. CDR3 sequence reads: CASSPRTGDEQFF. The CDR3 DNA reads TGTGCCAGCAGCCCCAGGACCGGGGATGAGCAGTTCTTC.

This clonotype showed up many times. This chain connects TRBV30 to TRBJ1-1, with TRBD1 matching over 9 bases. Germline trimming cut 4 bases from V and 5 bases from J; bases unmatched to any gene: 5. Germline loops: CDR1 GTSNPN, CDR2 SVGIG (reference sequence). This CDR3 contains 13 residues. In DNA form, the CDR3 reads TGTGCCTGGAATGTCGGACAGGGGACTGAAGCTTTCTTT. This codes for CAWNVGQGTEAFF.

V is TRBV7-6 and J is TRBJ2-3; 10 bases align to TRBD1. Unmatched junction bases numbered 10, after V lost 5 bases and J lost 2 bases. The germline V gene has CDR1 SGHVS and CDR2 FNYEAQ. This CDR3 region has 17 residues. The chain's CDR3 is CASSPSIGTGATDTQYF. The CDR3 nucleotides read TGTGCCAGCAGCCCTTCAATCGGGACAGGGGCCACAGATACGCAGTATTTT.

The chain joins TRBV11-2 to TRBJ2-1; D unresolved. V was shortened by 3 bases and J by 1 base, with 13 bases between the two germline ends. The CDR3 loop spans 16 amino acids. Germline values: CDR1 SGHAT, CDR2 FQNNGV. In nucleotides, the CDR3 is TGTGCCAGCAGCTTTCTTTTAACGGATTCCTACAATGAGCAGTTCTTC. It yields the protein CASSFLLTDSYNEQFF.

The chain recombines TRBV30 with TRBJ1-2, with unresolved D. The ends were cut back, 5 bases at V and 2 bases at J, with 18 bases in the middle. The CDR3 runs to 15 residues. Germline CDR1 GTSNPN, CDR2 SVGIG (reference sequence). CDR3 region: CAWVPFEGSNYGYTF. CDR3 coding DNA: TGTGCCTGGGTCCCTTTTGAGGGCTCCAACTATGGCTACACCTTC. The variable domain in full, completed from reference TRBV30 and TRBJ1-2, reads SQTIHQWPATLVQPVGSPLSLECTVEGTSNPNLYWYRQAAGRGLQLLFYSVGIGQISSEVPQNLSASRPQDRQFILSSKKLLLSDSGFYLCAWVPFEGSNYGYTFGSGTRLTVV.

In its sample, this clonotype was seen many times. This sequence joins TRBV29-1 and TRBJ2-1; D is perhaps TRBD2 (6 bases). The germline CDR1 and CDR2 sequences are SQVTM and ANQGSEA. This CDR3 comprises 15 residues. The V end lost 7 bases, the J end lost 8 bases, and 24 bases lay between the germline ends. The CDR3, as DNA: TGCAGCGCCAGCCACGCGGGAATCCCCCCCCATGAGCAGTTCTTC. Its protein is CSASHAGIPPHEQFF.

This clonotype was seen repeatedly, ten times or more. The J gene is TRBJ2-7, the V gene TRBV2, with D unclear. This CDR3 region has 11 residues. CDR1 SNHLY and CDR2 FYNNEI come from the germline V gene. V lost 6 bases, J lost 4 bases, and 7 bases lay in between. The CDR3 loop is CASSNGYEQYF. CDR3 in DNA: TGTGCCAGCAGCAATGGGTACGAGCAGTACTTC.

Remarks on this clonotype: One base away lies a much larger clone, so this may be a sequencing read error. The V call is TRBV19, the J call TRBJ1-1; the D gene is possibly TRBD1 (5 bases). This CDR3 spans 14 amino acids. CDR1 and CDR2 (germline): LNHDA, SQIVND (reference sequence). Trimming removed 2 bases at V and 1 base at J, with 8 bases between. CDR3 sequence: CASSIHGANTEAFF. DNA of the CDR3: TGTGCCAGTAGTATACATGGGGCGAACACTGAAGCTTTCTTT.

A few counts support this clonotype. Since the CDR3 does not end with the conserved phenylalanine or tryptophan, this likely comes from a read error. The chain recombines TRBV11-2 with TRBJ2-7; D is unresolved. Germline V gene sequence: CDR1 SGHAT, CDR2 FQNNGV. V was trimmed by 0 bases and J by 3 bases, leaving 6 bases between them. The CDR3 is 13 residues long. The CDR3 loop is CASSLEVSYEQYL. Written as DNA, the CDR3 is TGTGCCAGCAGCTTAGAGGTCAGCTACGAGCAGTACTTA.

CDR3 amino acids: CASSILGDPDTQYF. The CDR3 DNA reads as TGTGCCAGTAGTATACTGGGAGATCCAGATACGCAGTATTTT. This chain connects TRBV19 to TRBJ2-3; maybe TRBD2 (5 bases). The V gene lost 2 bases and the J gene lost 4 bases, with 10 bases spanning the gap. This CDR3 region has 14 residues. Germline V lookup: CDR1 LNHDA, CDR2 SQIVND (reference sequence). The full variable domain, completed using reference TRBV19 and TRBJ2-3, is DGGITQSPKYLFRKEGQNVTLSCEQNLNHDAMYWYRQDPGQGLRLIYYSQIVNDFQKGDIAEGYSVSREKKESFPLTVTSAQKNPTAFYLCASSILGDPDTQYFGPGTRLTVL.

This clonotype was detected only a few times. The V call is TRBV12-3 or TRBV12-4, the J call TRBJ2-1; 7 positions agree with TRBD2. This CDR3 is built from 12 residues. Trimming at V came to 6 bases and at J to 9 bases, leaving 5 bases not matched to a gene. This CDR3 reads CASRPPSGEQFF. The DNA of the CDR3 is TGTGCCAGCAGGCCGCCTAGCGGTGAGCAGTTCTTC.

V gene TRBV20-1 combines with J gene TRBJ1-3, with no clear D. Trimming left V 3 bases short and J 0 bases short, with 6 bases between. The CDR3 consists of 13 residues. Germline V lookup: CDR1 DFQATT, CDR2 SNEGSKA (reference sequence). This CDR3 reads CSARGLSGNTIYF. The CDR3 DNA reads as TGCAGTGCTAGGGGTCTCTCTGGAAACACCATATATTTT.

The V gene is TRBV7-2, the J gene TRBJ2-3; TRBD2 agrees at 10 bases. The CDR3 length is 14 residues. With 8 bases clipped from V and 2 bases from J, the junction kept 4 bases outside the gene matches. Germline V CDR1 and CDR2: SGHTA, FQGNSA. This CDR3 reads CASSGTSATDTQYF. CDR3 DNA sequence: TGTGCCAGCTCCGGGACTAGCGCCACAGATACGCAGTATTTT.

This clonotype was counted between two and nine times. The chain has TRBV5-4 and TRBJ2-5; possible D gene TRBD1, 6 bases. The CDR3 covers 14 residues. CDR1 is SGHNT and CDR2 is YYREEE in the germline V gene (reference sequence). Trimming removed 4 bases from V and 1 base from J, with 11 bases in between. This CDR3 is CASSLGQTQETQYF. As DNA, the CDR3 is TGTGCCAGCAGCCTTGGACAGACCCAAGAGACCCAGTACTTC.

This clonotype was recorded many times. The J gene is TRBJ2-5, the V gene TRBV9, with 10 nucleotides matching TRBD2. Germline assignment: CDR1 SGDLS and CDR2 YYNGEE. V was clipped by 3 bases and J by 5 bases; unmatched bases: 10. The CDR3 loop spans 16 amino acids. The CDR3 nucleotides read TGTGCCAGCAGCGCAGAACAGACTAGCGGGCGGGAGACCCAGTACTTC. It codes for CASSAEQTSGRETQYF.

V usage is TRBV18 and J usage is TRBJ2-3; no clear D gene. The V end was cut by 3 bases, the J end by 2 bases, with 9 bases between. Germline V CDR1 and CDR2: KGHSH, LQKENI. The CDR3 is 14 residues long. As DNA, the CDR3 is TGTGCCAGCTCACCGAGTATAGACACAGATACGCAGTATTTT. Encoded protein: CASSPSIDTDTQYF. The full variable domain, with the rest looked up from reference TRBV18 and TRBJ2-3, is NAGVMQNPRHLVRRRGQEARLRCSPMKGHSHVYWYRQLPEEGLKFMVYLQKENIIDESGMPKERFSAEFPKEGPSILRIQQVVRGDSAAYFCASSPSIDTDTQYFGPGTRLTVL.

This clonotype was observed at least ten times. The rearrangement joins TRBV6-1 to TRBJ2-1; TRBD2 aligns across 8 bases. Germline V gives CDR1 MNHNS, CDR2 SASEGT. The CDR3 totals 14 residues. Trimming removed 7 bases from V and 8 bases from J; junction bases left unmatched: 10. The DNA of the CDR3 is TGTGCCAGCATACGACGGGGGGGGGATGATGAGCAGTTCTTC. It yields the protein CASIRRGGDDEQFF.

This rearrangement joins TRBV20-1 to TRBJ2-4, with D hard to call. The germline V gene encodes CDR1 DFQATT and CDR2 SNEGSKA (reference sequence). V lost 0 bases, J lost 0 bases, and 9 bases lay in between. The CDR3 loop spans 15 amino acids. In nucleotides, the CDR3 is TGCAGTGCTAGAGATGTTTCTGTAGCCAAAAACATTCAGTACTTC. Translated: CSARDVSVAKNIQYF.

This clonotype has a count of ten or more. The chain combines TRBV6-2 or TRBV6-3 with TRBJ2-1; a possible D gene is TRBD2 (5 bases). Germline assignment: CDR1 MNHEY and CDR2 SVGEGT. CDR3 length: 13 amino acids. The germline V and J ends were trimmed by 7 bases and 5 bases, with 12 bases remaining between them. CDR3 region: CASNLDGDNEQFF. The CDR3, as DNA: TGTGCCAGCAACCTAGACGGGGACAATGAGCAGTTCTTC.

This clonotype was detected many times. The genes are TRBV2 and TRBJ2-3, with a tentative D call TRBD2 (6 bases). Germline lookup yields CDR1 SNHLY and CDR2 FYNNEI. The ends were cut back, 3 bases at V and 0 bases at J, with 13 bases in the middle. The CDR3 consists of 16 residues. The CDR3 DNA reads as TGTGCCAGCAGTGATCCGGAGGGGAGTAGCACAGATACGCAGTATTTT. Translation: CASSDPEGSSTDTQYF.

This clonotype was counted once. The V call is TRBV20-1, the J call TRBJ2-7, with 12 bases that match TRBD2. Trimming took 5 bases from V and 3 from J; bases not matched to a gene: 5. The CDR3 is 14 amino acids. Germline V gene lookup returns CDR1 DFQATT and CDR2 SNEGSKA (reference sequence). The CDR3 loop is CSAVTSGGNYEQYF. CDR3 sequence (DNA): TGCAGTGCTGTGACTAGCGGGGGAAACTACGAGCAGTACTTC.

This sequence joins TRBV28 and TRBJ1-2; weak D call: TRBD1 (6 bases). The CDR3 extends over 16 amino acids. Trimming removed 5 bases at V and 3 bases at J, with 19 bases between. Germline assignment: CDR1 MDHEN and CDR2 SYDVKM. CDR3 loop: CASSPTGGGLDYGYTF. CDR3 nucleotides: TGTGCCAGCAGTCCCACCGGAGGGGGATTGGACTATGGCTACACCTTC.

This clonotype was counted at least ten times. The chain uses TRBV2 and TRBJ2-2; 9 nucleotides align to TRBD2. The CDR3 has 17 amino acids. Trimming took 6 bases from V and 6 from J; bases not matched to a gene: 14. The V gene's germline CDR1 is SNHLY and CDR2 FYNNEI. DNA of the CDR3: TGTGCCAGCAGGGCGGGACTAGCAGGAGGGGGAGCCGGGGAGCTGTTTTTT. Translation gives CASRAGLAGGGAGELFF.